One and the same sample provided the 32 T cell receptor beta chains below, sequenced in a study of CD8+ T cells in alopecia areata. RNA was extracted and reverse transcribed into cDNA as the sequencing template. Only in-frame clones appear in the TCRdb table, and some are missing; sequencing was by immunoSEQ multiplex PCR. The data contain fewer than 20,000 clones, 60% to 80% of them singletons. In alopecia areata patients, both lesional scalp punch biopsies and peripheral blood were collected. The material sequenced was skin, taken at week 0. The receptor source for this set is a human donor with alopecia areata.

The V gene is TRBV7-2, the J gene TRBJ1-2; no firm D call. V shed 1 base and J shed 2 bases, with 5 bases lying between them. CDR3 length: 13 amino acids. Germline-derived CDR1 and CDR2 are SGHTA and FQGNSA. CDR3 in amino acids: CASSLEANYGYTF. CDR3 nucleotides: TGTGCCAGCAGCTTAGAAGCCAACTATGGCTACACCTTC.

The chain links TRBV28 to TRBJ2-3, with D perhaps TRBD2 (5 bases). Germline lookup yields CDR1 MDHEN and CDR2 SYDVKM. The CDR3 runs 15 residues. V gave up 5 bases and J gave up 0 bases, with 12 bases separating them. The CDR3 bases are TGTGCCAGCAGTGGGCAGGAGGCTAGCACAGATACGCAGTATTTT. As protein: CASSGQEASTDTQYF.

The chain combines TRBV7-2 with TRBJ2-1; 14 nucleotides align to TRBD2. J was trimmed by 0 bases and V by 3 bases; bases with no gene match: 7. The CDR3 is 19 residues long. CDR1 and CDR2 from the germline V gene are SGHTA and FQGNSA. CDR3 in amino acids: CASSFPLGTSGGSYNEQFF. In DNA form, the CDR3 reads TGTGCCAGCAGCTTCCCGCTTGGGACTAGCGGGGGCTCCTACAATGAGCAGTTCTTC.

The CDR3 loop is CASSALGGLIAFF. The CDR3 nucleotides are TGTGCCAGCAGCGCCCTCGGGGGATTGATCGCTTTCTTT. The V call is TRBV7-9, the J call TRBJ1-1; tentatively, D is TRBD1 (5 bases). Germline CDR1 is SEHNR and CDR2 is FQNEAQ (reference sequence). This CDR3 is built from 13 residues. Trimming took 5 bases from V and 11 from J, leaving 18 bases between them.

The genes are TRBV5-1 and TRBJ2-2, with TRBD1 matching over 9 bases. CDR3 length equals 16 residues. Germline-derived CDR1 and CDR2 are SGHRS and YFSETQ. The trim removed 5 bases at V and 1 base at J, leaving 6 bases unmatched. The CDR3 spells CASSGSTGGNTGELFF. CDR3 bases: TGCGCCAGCAGTGGATCGACAGGGGGGAACACCGGGGAGCTGTTTTTT.

The chain combines TRBV7-6 with TRBJ2-7, with TRBD1 matching over 9 bases. The CDR3 length is 13 residues. CDR1 and CDR2 from the germline V gene are SGHVS and FNYEAQ. Germline trimming cut 4 bases from V and 5 bases from J; bases unmatched to any gene: 3. This chain's CDR3 is CASSYRGRDEQYF. The CDR3 nucleotides read TGTGCCAGCAGCTACAGGGGGCGGGACGAGCAGTACTTC.

This chain connects TRBV29-1 to TRBJ2-1; D might be TRBD1 (6 bases). This CDR3 comprises 21 residues. Trimming took off 0 bases at V and 0 bases at J, with 27 bases between the two ends. CDR1 is SQVTM, CDR2 ANQGSEA, per germline. CDR3 DNA: TGCAGCGTTGAAGATTGGTTAGAGGGACACATCTCTTTCAGCTCCTACAATGAGCAGTTCTTC. This encodes CSVEDWLEGHISFSSYNEQFF.

This clone was counted a few times. This CDR3 reads CASKIGGTLYEQYF. The CDR3 bases are TGTGCCAGCAAAATCGGGGGGACCCTCTACGAGCAGTACTTC. This chain links TRBV6-5 with TRBJ2-7, with 7 nucleotides matching TRBD2. Germline CDR1 MNHEY, CDR2 SVGAGI. V shed 7 bases and J 3 bases; nucleotides not matched to a gene: 9. The CDR3 totals 14 residues.

Written as DNA, the CDR3 is TGTGCCAGCAGCGCTTACAGGGAGACCCAGTACTTC. Residues: CASSAYRETQYF. The V and J genes are TRBV5-4 and TRBJ2-5; possible D gene TRBD1, 5 bases. Germline CDR1 reads SGHNT; CDR2 reads YYREEE (reference sequence). CDR3 length: 12 residues. The germline V and J ends were trimmed by 4 bases and 5 bases, with 9 bases remaining between them.

In this sample, this clone turned up once. The chain has TRBV7-9 and TRBJ1-6; 7 bases are shared with TRBD1. The germline gives CDR1 SEHNR, CDR2 FQNEAQ (reference sequence). This CDR3 has 17 residues. V lost 5 bases to trimming and J lost 0 bases; unmatched junction nucleotides: 7. The CDR3 nucleotides are TGTGCCAGCAGCGCACGACAGGGAACCTCCTATAATTCACCCCTCCACTTT. Amino acid sequence: CASSARQGTSYNSPLHF. The full variable domain, its missing parts supplied by reference TRBV7-9 and TRBJ1-6, is DTGVSQNPRHKITKRGQNVTFRCDPISEHNRLYWYRQTLGQGPEFLTYFQNEAQLEKSRLLSDRFSAERPKGSFSTLEIQRTEQGDSAMYLCASSARQGTSYNSPLHFGNGTRLTVT.

The table lists this clone with a few counts. The chain joins TRBV5-4 to TRBJ2-4; either TRBD1 or TRBD2 may fit D (5 bases each). CDR3 size: 13 residues. Trimming shortened V by 0 bases and J by 8 bases, and 9 bases separated the two germline ends. Per germline, CDR1 SGHNT and CDR2 YYREEE (reference sequence). The CDR3 DNA follows: TGTGCCAGCAGCTTGGAACTAGGGGACATTCAGTACTTC. The encoded protein is CASSLELGDIQYF.

The rearrangement links TRBV4-3 to TRBJ1-5, with a possible D match to TRBD1 (5 bases). Between the trimmed V and J ends, which lost 1 base and 3 bases, there was a span of 10 bases. The CDR3 loop spans 15 amino acids. Germline V lookup: CDR1 LGHNA, CDR2 YSLEER. The CDR3 loop is CASSQGAGTNQPQHF. Here the CDR3 DNA reads TGCGCCAGCAGCCAAGGGGCCGGGACCAATCAGCCCCAGCATTTT.

The rearrangement uses TRBV4-3 and TRBJ2-4; TRBD2 might be the D (5 bases). The CDR3 contains 18 residues. Germline CDR1 and CDR2: LGHNA and YSLEER. The V end lost 1 base, the J end lost 4 bases, and 20 bases lay between the germline ends. In nucleotides, the CDR3 is TGCGCCAGCAGCCAAGTTTTGAGGGCGTCCACATTGAAAAACATTCAGTACTTC. Translating it yields CASSQVLRASTLKNIQYF.

This clone showed up just once. The chain joins TRBV10-3 to TRBJ1-2, with 7 bases aligning to TRBD1. V was pared by 5 bases and J by 6 bases, with 3 bases of the junction left unmatched. This CDR3 is built from 12 residues. Germline lookup yields CDR1 ENHRY and CDR2 SYGVKD. CDR3 residues: CAISQGEDGYTF. The CDR3 nucleotides read TGTGCCATCAGTCAGGGGGAGGATGGCTACACCTTC.

This clone was detected only a few times. The gene calls are TRBV30 and TRBJ2-1; 8 bases match TRBD1. The CDR3 has 13 amino acids. The germline V gene encodes CDR1 GTSNPN and CDR2 SVGIG (reference sequence). V lost 4 bases, J lost 8 bases, and 7 bases stayed unmatched. The CDR3 protein is CAWNLQTGDEQFF. CDR3 nucleotides: TGTGCCTGGAACCTCCAGACAGGGGATGAGCAGTTCTTC.

This clone occurred a few times. The J gene is TRBJ2-1, the V gene TRBV4-1; no clear D. This CDR3 has 13 residues. V dropped 1 base and J dropped 2 bases, with 3 bases sitting between them. Germline assignment: CDR1 MGHRA and CDR2 YSYEKL. CDR3 amino acids: CASSQGTYNEQFF. The CDR3 DNA sequence: TGCGCCAGCAGCCAAGGGACCTACAATGAGCAGTTCTTC.

This sequence joins TRBV5-4 and TRBJ2-7; TRBD1 matches 11 bases. This CDR3 region has 16 residues. Germline assignment: CDR1 SGHNT and CDR2 YYREEE (reference sequence). V was clipped by 4 bases and J by 2 bases; unmatched bases: 8. The CDR3 sequence is CASSPGGGQGAYEQYF. The CDR3 DNA sequence: TGTGCCAGCAGCCCCGGTGGGGGACAGGGGGCCTACGAGCAGTACTTC.

The CDR3 sequence is CASSLREKAEAFF. Here the CDR3 DNA reads TGTGCCAGCAGCTTGAGGGAAAAAGCTGAAGCTTTCTTT. The chain combines TRBV11-2 with TRBJ1-1, with D unresolved. CDR1 SGHAT and CDR2 FQNNGV come from the germline V gene. V gave up 3 bases and J gave up 6 bases, with 11 bases separating them. The CDR3 length is 13 residues.

The chain recombines TRBV6-5 with TRBJ1-2, with 7 positions matching TRBD1. Germline assignment: CDR1 MNHEY and CDR2 SVGAGI. V lost 6 bases, J lost 3 bases, and 4 bases stayed unmatched. The length of the CDR3 is 13 residues. CDR3 nucleotide sequence: TGTGCCAGCAGGAGGGGGCGAGACTATGGCTACACCTTC. It yields the protein CASRRGRDYGYTF.

On this clone itself: At one boundary the junction diverges from the germline segment, which might be a read error. Other nucleotide sequences from this sample produce the same CDR3. The DNA for the CDR3 is TGTGCCAGCTCACCAGGGACGGATAATGAGCAATTCTTC. The encoded protein is CASSPGTDNEQFF. V and J are TRBV18 and TRBJ2-1; possibly TRBD1 or TRBD2 for D (5 bases each). CDR3 length: 13 residues. Germline V gene lookup returns CDR1 KGHSH and CDR2 LQKENI.

The chain links TRBV21-1 to TRBJ1-1; TRBD1 is the table's D call, not checked against the DNA. TRBV21-1 is a known pseudogene. The CDR3 totals 21 residues. CDR3 nucleotide sequence: TGTGCCAGCAGCCTTTTGAGACAGGGGGCACGAATATCTAGAATGAACACTGAAGCTTTCTTT. This gives the protein CASSLLRQGARISRMNTEAFF.

In this sample, this clone turned up a few times. At one of its ends the junction is not consistent with the germline gene, which may arise from a read error. The V gene is TRBV7-9, the J gene TRBJ1-1, with D hard to call. This CDR3 comprises 14 residues. Germline loops: CDR1 SEHNR, CDR2 FQNEAQ (reference sequence). CDR3 coding DNA: TGTGCCAGCAGCTCCACGAACACGAACGCTGAAGCTTTCTTT. Its protein product is CASSSTNTNAEAFF.

This rearrangement joins TRBV7-6 to TRBJ2-1, with a possible D match to TRBD1 (7 bases). Deletions cut 5 bases from V and 2 bases from J, with 19 bases between. This CDR3 contains 17 residues. Germline loops: CDR1 SGHVS, CDR2 FNYEAQ. The CDR3 nucleotides read TGTGCCAGCAGCCGGAAGAGGGGGCGGGGTACCTACAATGAGCAGTTCTTC. Residues: CASSRKRGRGTYNEQFF. Together with reference TRBV7-6 and TRBJ2-1, the CDR3 gives the full variable domain: GAGVSQSPRYKVTKRGQDVALRCDPISGHVSLYWYRQALGQGPEFLTYFNYEAQQDKSGLPNDRFSAERPEGSISTLTIQRTEQRDSAMYRCASSRKRGRGTYNEQFFGPGTRLTVL.

The chain carries TRBV4-3 and TRBJ1-1; 8 nucleotides match TRBD1. The V gene's germline CDR1 is LGHNA and CDR2 YSLEER. V trimming: 2 bases; J trimming: 8 bases; junction bases outside the gene matches: 7. The CDR3 has 14 amino acids. CDR3 amino acids: CASSQTGTGDEAFF. The CDR3 coding sequence is TGCGCCAGCAGCCAAACAGGGACAGGTGACGAAGCTTTCTTT.

This clone was observed a handful of times. This chain uses TRBV30 with TRBJ2-7; possibly TRBD1 for D (6 bases). The CDR3 is 15 residues long. Germline V gene sequence: CDR1 GTSNPN, CDR2 SVGIG (reference sequence). The V end lost 2 bases, the J end lost 0 bases, and 14 bases lay between the germline ends. In DNA form, the CDR3 reads TGTGCCTGGAGTATGGGGGCCGATGCCTCCTACGAGCAGTACTTC. This codes for CAWSMGADASYEQYF.

The rearrangement joins TRBV11-2 to TRBJ2-5; TRBD1 might be the D (5 bases). The CDR3 length is 16 residues. CDR1 and CDR2 from the germline V gene are SGHAT and FQNNGV. Deletions cut 6 bases from V and 2 bases from J, with 19 bases between. In DNA, the CDR3 is TGTGCCAGCAGTCAAAAGACAAGGGGCCCGCAAGAGACCCAGTACTTC. It encodes CASSQKTRGPQETQYF.

The rearrangement uses TRBV2 and TRBJ2-6; TRBD2 matches at 7 bases. V shed 4 bases, J shed 2 bases, and the junction held 5 bases outside the gene matches. CDR3 size: 16 residues. Germline CDR1 reads SNHLY; CDR2 reads FYNNEI. This CDR3 is CASSGGGLTGANVLTF. The DNA for the CDR3 is TGTGCCAGCAGTGGGGGGGGACTCACTGGGGCCAACGTCCTGACTTTC.

This clone came up once. This chain uses TRBV7-9 with TRBJ2-5; 7 bases align to TRBD1. Germline CDR1 is SEHNR and CDR2 is FQNEAQ (reference sequence). Unmatched junction bases numbered 12, after V lost 1 base and J lost 4 bases. CDR3 length: 17 residues. CDR3 in DNA: TGTGCCAGCAGCTTAGAGCGACAGGGAAGGCCGCGAGAGACCCAGTACTTC. This translates into CASSLERQGRPRETQYF.

V is TRBV4-3 and J is TRBJ2-6; D ambiguous. CDR1 and CDR2 from the germline V gene are LGHNA and YSLEER. This CDR3 has 16 residues. V was trimmed by 4 bases and J by 2 bases, leaving 12 bases between them. CDR3: CASSRQLGAGANVLTF. In DNA form, the CDR3 reads TGCGCCAGCAGCCGCCAACTCGGTGCTGGGGCCAACGTCCTGACTTTC.

There are a few counts of this clone. The chain recombines TRBV7-8 with TRBJ2-4; no clear D gene. The CDR3 is 16 residues long. Germline V CDR1 and CDR2: SGHVS, FQNEAQ. V was trimmed by 3 bases and J by 0 bases, leaving 12 bases between them. The CDR3: CASSLILTLAKNIQYF. CDR3 in DNA: TGTGCCAGCAGCTTGATCTTAACTCTAGCCAAAAACATTCAGTACTTC. The full variable domain, in which reference TRBV7-8 and TRBJ2-4 provide the parts outside the CDR3, is GAGVSQSPRYKVAKRGQDVALRCDPISGHVSLFWYQQALGQGPEFLTYFQNEAQLDKSGLPSDRFFAERPEGSVSTLKIQRTQQEDSAVYLCASSLILTLAKNIQYFGAGTRLSVL.

This rearrangement joins TRBV5-4 to TRBJ2-6, with D uncertain. V lost 3 bases and J 0 bases, leaving 10 bases between the germline ends. The CDR3 runs to 16 residues. CDR1 is SGHNT and CDR2 is YYREEE in the germline V gene (reference sequence). CDR3 sequence: CASSSPASSGANVLTF. CDR3 in DNA: TGTGCCAGCAGCTCCCCCGCTAGCTCTGGGGCCAACGTCCTGACTTTC.

The chain joins TRBV11-2 to TRBJ1-1; D not certain. Germline V gene data show CDR1 as SGHAT and CDR2 as FQNNGV. V was trimmed by 5 bases and J by 8 bases, leaving 3 bases between them. This CDR3 region has 9 residues. The CDR3 protein is CASSPEAFF. CDR3 bases: TGTGCCAGCAGCCCCGAAGCTTTCTTT.